Given below is one T cell receptor (beta chain) in context. Its target is not known. TCRdb keeps only in-frame clones here, not all; method: immunoSEQ multiplex PCR. The sample holds roughly 120,000 clones, around 88% seen once. The CDR3 has 20 amino acids. V lost 2 bases, J lost 4 bases, and 20 bases stayed unmatched. Germline V gene sequence: CDR1 LNHDA, CDR2 SQIVND (reference sequence). The entry originates in a study of cytomegalovirus exposure and HLA in healthy donors. Looking at the study overall: The same platform was used for the 120 validation repertoires and the approximately 670 first-cohort repertoires, a later analysis reported. Findings and limits, study-wide: Cytomegalovirus status was reportedly diagnosed by the classifier with high sensitivity and specificity. Subsequent analysis revealed that first-cohort TCR clusters tended to co-occur in the 130 or so validation repertoires. Most TCR sequences were rare, but some public TCRs occurred in many donors.

The V gene is TRBV19, the J gene TRBJ1-1, with TRBD1 matching 9 bases. The clonotype comes from a man in his late teens or twenties in good health and CMV-seronegative. The material sequenced was PBMCs. Written as DNA, the CDR3 is TGTGCCAGTAGTATACTTCTAGGGGGGACAGGGAGTTTTTCGGCCACTGAAGCTTTCTTT. Translating it yields CASSILLGGTGSFSATEAFF.